This T cell receptor beta chain was documented in a study of OX40 agonist ivuxolimab in advanced cancers. General study points: Average numbers of expanded clones were greater in CD8+ T cells than in CD4+. At 0.1 to 3.0 mg/kg and by week 6, CD4+ and CD8+ T cells in the blood had expanded clonally.

Germline CDR1 is MNHEY and CDR2 is SMNVEV (reference sequence). With 6 bases removed from V and 1 base from J, the gap between germline ends came to 19 bases. The CDR3 is 16 residues long. About this clone: Antigen unknown.

Measured with immunoSEQ multiplex PCR; TCRdb has only the in-frame clones, and not every one. Among about 71,000 clones, approximately 94% were seen once, and the ten largest hold approximately 14%. No patient had autoimmune disease or received systemic immunosuppression. Blood sampling was done at baseline, cycle 4 day 1, and cycle 7 day 1. V gene TRBV27 combines with J gene TRBJ2-7; perhaps D is TRBD1 or TRBD2 (5 bases each). The sequencing used CD4+ or CD8+ T cells sorted from blood, collected in a trial of the OX40 agonist ivuxolimab. This clonotype was sampled from an adult with an advanced solid tumor such as melanoma, head and neck, liver or kidney cancer. The CDR3 sequence is CASRPLPRGGSYEQYF. CDR3 sequence (DNA): TGTGCCAGCAGACCACTCCCCCGGGGCGGTTCCTACGAGCAGTACTTC.